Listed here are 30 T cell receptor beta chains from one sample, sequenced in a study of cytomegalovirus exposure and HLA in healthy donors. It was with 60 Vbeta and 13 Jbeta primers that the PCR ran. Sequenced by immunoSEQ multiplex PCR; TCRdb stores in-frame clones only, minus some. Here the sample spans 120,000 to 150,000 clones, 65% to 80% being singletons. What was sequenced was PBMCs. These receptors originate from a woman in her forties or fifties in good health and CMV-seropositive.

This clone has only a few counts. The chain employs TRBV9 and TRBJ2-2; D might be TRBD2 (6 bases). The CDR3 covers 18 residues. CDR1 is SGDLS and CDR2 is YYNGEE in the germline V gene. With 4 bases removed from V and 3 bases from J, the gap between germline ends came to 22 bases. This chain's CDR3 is CASSPRSGDPGDTGELFF. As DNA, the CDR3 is TGTGCCAGCAGCCCCCGGAGCGGAGACCCGGGGGACACCGGGGAGCTGTTTTTT.

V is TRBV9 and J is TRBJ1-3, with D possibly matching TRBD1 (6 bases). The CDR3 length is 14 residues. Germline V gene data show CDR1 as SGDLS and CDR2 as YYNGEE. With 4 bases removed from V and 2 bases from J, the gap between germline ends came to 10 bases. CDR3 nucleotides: TGTGCCAGCAGCCCCGGGGACACTGGAAACACCATATATTTT. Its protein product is CASSPGDTGNTIYF. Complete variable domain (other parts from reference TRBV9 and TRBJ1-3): DSGVTQTPKHLITATGQRVTLRCSPRSGDLSVYWYQQSLDQGLQFLIQYYNGEERAKGNILERFSAQQFPDLHSELNLSSLELGDSALYFCASSPGDTGNTIYFGEGSWLTVV.

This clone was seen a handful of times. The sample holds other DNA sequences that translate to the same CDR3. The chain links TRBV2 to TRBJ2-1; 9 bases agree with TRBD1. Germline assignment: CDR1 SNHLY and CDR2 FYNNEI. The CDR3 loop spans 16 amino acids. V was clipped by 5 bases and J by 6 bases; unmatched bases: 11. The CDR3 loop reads CASSPTTGGWGNEQFF. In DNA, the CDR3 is TGTGCCAGCAGTCCCACGACAGGGGGATGGGGCAATGAGCAGTTCTTC.

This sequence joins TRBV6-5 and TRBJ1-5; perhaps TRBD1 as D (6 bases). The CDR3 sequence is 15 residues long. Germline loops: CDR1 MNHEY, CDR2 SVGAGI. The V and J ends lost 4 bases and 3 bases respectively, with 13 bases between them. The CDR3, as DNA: TGTGCCAGCAGTTTAGGACAGAGCTCCAATCAGCCCCAGCATTTT. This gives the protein CASSLGQSSNQPQHF.

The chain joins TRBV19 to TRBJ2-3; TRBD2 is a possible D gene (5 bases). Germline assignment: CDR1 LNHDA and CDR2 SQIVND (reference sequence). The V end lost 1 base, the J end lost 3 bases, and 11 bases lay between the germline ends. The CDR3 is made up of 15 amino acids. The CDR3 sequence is CASSIVSPGTDTQYF. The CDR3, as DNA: TGTGCCAGTAGTATAGTTTCCCCGGGGACAGATACGCAGTATTTT.

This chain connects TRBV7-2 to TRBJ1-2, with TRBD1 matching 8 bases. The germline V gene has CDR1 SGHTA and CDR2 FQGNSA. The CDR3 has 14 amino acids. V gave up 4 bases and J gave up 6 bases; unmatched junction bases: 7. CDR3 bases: TGTGCCAGCAGCTCTCAGGGGGCCGTGCATGGCTACACCTTC. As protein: CASSSQGAVHGYTF.

CDR3 coding DNA: TGTGCCAGCAAGTCGGGAGGGGGCATCTACAATGAGCAGTTCTTC. It is translated as CASKSGGGIYNEQFF. This chain uses TRBV5-4 with TRBJ2-1; TRBD2 might be the D (8 bases). This CDR3 is built from 15 residues. Germline V lookup: CDR1 SGHNT, CDR2 YYREEE (reference sequence). The V end lost 6 bases, the J end lost 3 bases, and 16 bases lay between the germline ends.

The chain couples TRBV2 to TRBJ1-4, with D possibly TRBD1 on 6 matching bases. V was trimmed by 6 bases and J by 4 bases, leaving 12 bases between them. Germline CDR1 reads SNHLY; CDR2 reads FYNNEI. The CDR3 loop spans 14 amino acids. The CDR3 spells CASRRTDVNEKLFF. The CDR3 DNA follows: TGTGCCAGCAGACGGACAGACGTTAATGAAAAACTGTTTTTT.

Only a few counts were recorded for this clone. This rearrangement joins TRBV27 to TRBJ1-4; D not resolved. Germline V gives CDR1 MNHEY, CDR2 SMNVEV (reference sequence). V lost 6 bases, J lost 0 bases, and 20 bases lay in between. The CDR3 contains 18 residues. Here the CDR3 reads CASSLGRGPFATNEKLFF. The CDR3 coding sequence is TGTGCCAGCAGCCTCGGTCGAGGTCCCTTTGCAACTAATGAAAAACTGTTTTTT.

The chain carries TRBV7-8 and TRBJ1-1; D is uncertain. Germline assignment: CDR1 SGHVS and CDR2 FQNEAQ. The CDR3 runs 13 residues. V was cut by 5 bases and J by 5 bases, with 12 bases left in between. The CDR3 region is CASSTRQRTEAFF. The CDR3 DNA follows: TGTGCCAGCAGCACCCGTCAGAGGACTGAAGCTTTCTTT.

This CDR3 reads CASSRGEGAVSGFQETQYF. CDR3 DNA sequence: TGCGCCAGCAGCCGAGGAGAGGGGGCCGTCTCGGGTTTTCAAGAGACCCAGTACTTC. The chain employs TRBV4-1 and TRBJ2-5; 7 bases are shared with TRBD1. Looked up from germline, CDR1 is MGHRA and CDR2 is YSYEKL. The junction had 19 bases not matched to a gene; V was cut back by 4 bases and J by 2 bases. The CDR3 consists of 19 residues.

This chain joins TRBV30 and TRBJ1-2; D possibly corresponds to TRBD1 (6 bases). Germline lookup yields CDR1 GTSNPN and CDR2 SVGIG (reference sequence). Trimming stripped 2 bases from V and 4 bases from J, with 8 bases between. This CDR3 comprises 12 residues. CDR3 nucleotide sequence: TGTGCCTGGAGTACAGGGAGCTATGGCTACACCTTC. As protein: CAWSTGSYGYTF.

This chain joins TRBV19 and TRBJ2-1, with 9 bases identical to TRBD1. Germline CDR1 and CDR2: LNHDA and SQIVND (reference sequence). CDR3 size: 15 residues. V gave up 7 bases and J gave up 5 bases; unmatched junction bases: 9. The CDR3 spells CASTRTGVAHNEQFF. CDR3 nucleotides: TGTGCCAGTACAAGGACAGGGGTCGCCCACAATGAGCAGTTCTTC.

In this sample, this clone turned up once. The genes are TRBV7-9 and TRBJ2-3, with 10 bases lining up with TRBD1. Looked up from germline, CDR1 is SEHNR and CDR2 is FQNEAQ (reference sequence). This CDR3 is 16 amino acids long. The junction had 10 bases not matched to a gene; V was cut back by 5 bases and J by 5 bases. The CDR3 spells CASSLRDRGLEDTQYF. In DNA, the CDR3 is TGTGCCAGCAGCCTAAGGGACAGGGGACTTGAAGATACGCAGTATTTT.

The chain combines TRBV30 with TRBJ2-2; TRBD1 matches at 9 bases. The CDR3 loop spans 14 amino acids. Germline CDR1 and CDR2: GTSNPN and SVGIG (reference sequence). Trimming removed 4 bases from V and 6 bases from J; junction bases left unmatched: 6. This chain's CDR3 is CAWISGTGSGELFF. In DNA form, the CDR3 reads TGTGCCTGGATCAGTGGGACAGGGTCCGGGGAGCTGTTTTTT.

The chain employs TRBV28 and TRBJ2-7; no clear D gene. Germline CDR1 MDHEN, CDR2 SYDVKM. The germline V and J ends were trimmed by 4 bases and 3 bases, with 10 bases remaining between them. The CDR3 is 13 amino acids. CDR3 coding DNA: TGTGCCAGCAGTTACAGAGTGAACTACGAGCAGTACTTC. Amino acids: CASSYRVNYEQYF.

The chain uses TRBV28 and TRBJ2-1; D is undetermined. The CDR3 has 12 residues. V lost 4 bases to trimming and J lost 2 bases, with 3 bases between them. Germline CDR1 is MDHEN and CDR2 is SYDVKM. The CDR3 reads CASSSTYNEQFF. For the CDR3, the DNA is TGTGCCAGCAGTTCTACCTACAATGAGCAGTTCTTC. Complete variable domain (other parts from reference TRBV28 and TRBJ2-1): DVKVTQSSRYLVKRTGEKVFLECVQDMDHENMFWYRQDPGLGLRLIYFSYDVKMKEKGDIPEGYSVSREKKERFSLILESASTNQTSMYLCASSSTYNEQFFGPGTRLTVL.

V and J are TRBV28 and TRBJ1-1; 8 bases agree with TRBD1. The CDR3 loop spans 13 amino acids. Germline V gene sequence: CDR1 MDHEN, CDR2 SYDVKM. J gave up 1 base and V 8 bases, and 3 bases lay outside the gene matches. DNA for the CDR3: TGTGCCAGCGACAGGGGCGGGAACACTGAAGCTTTCTTT. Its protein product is CASDRGGNTEAFF.

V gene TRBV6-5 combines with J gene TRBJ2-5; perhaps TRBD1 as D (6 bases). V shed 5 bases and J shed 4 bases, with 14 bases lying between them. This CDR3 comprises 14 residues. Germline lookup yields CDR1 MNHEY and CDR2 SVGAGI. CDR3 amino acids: CASSQGLMGETQYF. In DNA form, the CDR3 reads TGTGCCAGCAGTCAGGGGCTAATGGGAGAGACCCAGTACTTC.

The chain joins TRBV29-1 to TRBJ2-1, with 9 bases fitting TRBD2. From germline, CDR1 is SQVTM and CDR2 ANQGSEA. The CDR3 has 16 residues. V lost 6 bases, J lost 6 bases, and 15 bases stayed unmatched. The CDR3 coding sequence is TGCAGCGTACAAAGGGCGGGGGGGCCCATTGGCAATGAGCAGTTCTTC. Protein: CSVQRAGGPIGNEQFF.

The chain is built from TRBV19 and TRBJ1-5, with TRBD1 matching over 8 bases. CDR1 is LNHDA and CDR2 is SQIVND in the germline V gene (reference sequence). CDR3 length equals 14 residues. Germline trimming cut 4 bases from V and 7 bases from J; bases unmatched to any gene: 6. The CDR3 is CASSTQGAEQPQHF. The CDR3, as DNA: TGTGCCAGTAGTACCCAGGGGGCGGAGCAGCCCCAGCATTTT.

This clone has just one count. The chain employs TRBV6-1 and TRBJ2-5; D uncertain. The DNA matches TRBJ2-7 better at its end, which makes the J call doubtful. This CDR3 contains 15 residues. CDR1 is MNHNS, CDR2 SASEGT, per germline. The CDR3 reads CASSARGSSFYEQYF. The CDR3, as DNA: TGTGCCAGCAGTGCCCGAGGAAGCTCCTTCTACGAGCAGTACTTC.

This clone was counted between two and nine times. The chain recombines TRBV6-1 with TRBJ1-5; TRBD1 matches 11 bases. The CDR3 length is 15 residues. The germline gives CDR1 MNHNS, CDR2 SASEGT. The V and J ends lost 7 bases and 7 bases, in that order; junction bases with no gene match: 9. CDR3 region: CASTKDRGRDQPQHF. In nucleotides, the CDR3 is TGTGCCAGCACCAAGGACAGGGGGCGCGACCAGCCCCAGCATTTT.

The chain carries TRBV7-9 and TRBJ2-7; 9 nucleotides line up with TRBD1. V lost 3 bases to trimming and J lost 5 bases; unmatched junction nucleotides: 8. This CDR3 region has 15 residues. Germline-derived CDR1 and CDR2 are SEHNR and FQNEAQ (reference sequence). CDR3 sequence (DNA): TGTGCCAGCAGCTTGTCCGGGACAGGGCTACACGAGCAGTACTTC. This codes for CASSLSGTGLHEQYF.

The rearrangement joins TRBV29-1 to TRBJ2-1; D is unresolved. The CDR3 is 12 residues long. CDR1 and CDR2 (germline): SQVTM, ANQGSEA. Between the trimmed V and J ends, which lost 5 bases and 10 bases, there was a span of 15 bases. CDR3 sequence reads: CSVRGVPQEQFF. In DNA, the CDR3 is TGCAGCGTTCGAGGAGTGCCCCAGGAGCAGTTCTTC.

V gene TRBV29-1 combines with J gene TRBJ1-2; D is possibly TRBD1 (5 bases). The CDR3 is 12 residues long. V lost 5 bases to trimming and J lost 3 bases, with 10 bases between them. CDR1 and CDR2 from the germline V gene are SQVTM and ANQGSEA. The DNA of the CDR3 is TGCAGCGTTTCTGGGACTTACTATGGCTACACCTTC. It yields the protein CSVSGTYYGYTF.

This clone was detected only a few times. This chain's CDR3 is CASSKPGQGNSPLHF. The CDR3 DNA reads as TGTGCCAGCAGTAAACCGGGACAGGGCAATTCACCCCTCCACTTT. The J gene is TRBJ1-6, the V gene TRBV28; 9 bases line up with TRBD1. Trimming at V came to 5 bases and at J to 7 bases, leaving 6 bases not matched to a gene. The germline V gene encodes CDR1 MDHEN and CDR2 SYDVKM. The CDR3 length is 15 residues. The whole variable domain, remainder taken from reference TRBV28 and TRBJ1-6, is DVKVTQSSRYLVKRTGEKVFLECVQDMDHENMFWYRQDPGLGLRLIYFSYDVKMKEKGDIPEGYSVSREKKERFSLILESASTNQTSMYLCASSKPGQGNSPLHFGNGTRLTVT.

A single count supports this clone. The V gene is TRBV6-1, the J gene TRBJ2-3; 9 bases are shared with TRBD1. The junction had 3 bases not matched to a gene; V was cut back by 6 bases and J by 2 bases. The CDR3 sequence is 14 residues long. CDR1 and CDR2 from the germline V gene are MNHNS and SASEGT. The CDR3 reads CASRRDRDTDTQYF. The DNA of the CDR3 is TGTGCCAGCAGGCGGGACAGGGACACAGATACGCAGTATTTT.

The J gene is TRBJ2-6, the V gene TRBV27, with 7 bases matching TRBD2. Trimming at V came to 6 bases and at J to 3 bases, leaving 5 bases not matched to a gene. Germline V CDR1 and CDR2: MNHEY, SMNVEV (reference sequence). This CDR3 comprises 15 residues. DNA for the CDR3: TGTGCCAGCAGCGAGCGGGGTTATGGGGCCAACGTCCTGACTTTC. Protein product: CASSERGYGANVLTF.

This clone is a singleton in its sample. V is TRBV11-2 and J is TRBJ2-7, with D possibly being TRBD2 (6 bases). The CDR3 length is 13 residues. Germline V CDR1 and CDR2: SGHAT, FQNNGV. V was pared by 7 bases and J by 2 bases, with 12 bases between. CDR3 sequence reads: CASTRTGAYEQYF. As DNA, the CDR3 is TGTGCCAGCACAAGGACGGGGGCCTACGAGCAGTACTTC. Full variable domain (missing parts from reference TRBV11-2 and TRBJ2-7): EAGVAQSPRYKIIEKRQSVAFWCNPISGHATLYWYQQILGQGPKLLIQFQNNGVVDDSQLPKDRFSAERLKGVDSTLKIQPAKLEDSAVYLCASTRTGAYEQYFGPGTRLTVT.